This is a list of T cell receptor beta chains from one sample in a study of cytomegalovirus exposure and HLA in healthy donors. Libraries were prepared by immunoSEQ multiplex PCR; TCRdb keeps only in-frame clonotypes and omits some of them. The sample contains about 250,000 clones, about 90% of which appear only once. The sequenced sample was PBMCs. The receptors were gathered from a man younger than 30 in good health and CMV-seropositive. Both conserved end residues are trimmed from each CDR3. The size of a clone is reported for some rows only, either as once, few or many, or as a class for expanded clones.

cdr3_aa clone_size j_call v_call
ASMRQGFNQPQH . TRBJ1-5 TRBV19
ASSWDTHSDTQY . TRBJ2-3 TRBV7-9
ASSRTVNYGYT . TRBJ1-2 TRBV18
ASSLLLSKADTQY . TRBJ2-3 TRBV6-5
ASSLGVLEGPNTEAF . TRBJ1-1 TRBV7-6
ASSALSTDTQY once TRBJ2-3 TRBV9
ASRPGQGVRY . TRBJ2-5 TRBV28
ARSPDREWGIHEQY . TRBJ2-7 TRBV5-3
ASSSLGGAIHEQY . TRBJ2-7 TRBV5-4
ASSSNQGALYNEQF once TRBJ2-1 TRBV2
ASSASLAGGRNEQF . TRBJ2-1 TRBV25-1
SVAGLAENTQY . TRBJ2-3 TRBV29-1
ASSSPLSSYEQY . TRBJ2-7 TRBV11-2
ASIRTGGDTEAF . TRBJ1-1 TRBV10-2
ASSVSTSMVGNEQF . TRBJ2-1 TRBV6-1
ASSHEQGSNYGYT few TRBJ1-2 TRBV4-2
ASSQDGATRVGSYEQY . TRBJ2-7 TRBV4-3
ASSLALGASGNTIY . TRBJ1-3 TRBV7-2
ARSFGRVSGGRYEQY . TRBJ2-7 TRBV5-3
ASSRRQGIDYGYT few TRBJ1-2 TRBV18
ASSSRTGRGNEQF . TRBJ2-1 TRBV5-1
ASSPGPKNYEQY once TRBJ2-7 TRBV7-2
ASSQGRAHEQF . TRBJ2-1 TRBV4-1
ASSLTEGTAF . TRBJ1-1 TRBV4-1
ASSESYSTEAF few TRBJ1-1 TRBV25-1
ASSFGLAGPYEQY . TRBJ2-7 TRBV27
ASSLATGTTGELF . TRBJ2-2 TRBV5-1
ASSEWTVRSNQPQH once TRBJ1-5 TRBV28
ASSPGLAGMEQF . TRBJ2-1 TRBV7-3
ASSPETGLTDNEQF few TRBJ2-1 TRBV4-2
ASRTAVDPYNEQF . TRBJ2-1 TRBV2
SVAPVYTDTQY . TRBJ2-3 TRBV29-1
ASSYSRTAWEQY . TRBJ2-7 TRBV6-5
ASSLGDRAT . TRBJ2-7 TRBV28
ASSRGEQGHEQY . TRBJ2-7 TRBV18
ASSSQGAVGTDTQY . TRBJ2-3 TRBV5-1
ASSAGQGYEQY . TRBJ2-7 TRBV11-2
ATSRGDLPEGGEQY . TRBJ2-7 TRBV15
ASSPRQGDYGYT . TRBJ1-2 TRBV7-3
ASGFYPQH . TRBJ1-5 TRBV27
ASSSPYRTRGVGRYT few TRBJ1-2 TRBV7-6
ASSFGSTGGPQTQY . TRBJ2-5 TRBV9
ASGSYEQY . TRBJ2-7 TRBV28
ASSPGAEFPYEQY . TRBJ2-7 TRBV11-2
ASSSPQRNYEQY . TRBJ2-7 TRBV19
ASSETGYPDTQY . TRBJ2-3 TRBV27
ASSQDETGGYEQY few TRBJ2-7 TRBV4-2
ASSAFEREETQY . TRBJ2-5 TRBV9
AAGNSF few TRBJ1-1 TRBV10-3
ASKPAGDEKLF few TRBJ1-4 TRBV19
ASSEGNNEKLF . TRBJ1-4 TRBV6-1